This T cell receptor (beta chain) emerged from a study of breast tumors, draining lymph nodes, adjacent tissues (dated by TCRdb to the mid-2010s). Turning to the overall study: In breast cancer patients, the study compared the TCR beta repertoires of tumor, adjacent nontumor tissue and axillary lymph nodes. In human breast cancer, the study set out to assess how tumor, surrounding tissue and draining lymph node repertoires relate to one another and whether T cells might be exchanged between them. What the study reported, not specific to this receptor: The conclusion that tumor T cells originate in lymph nodes was presented as consistent with a hypothesis rather than as directly demonstrated. The data were judged consistent with most tumor T cells deriving from the lymph node and then expanding within tumor tissue. Tumor T-cell repertoires showed less diversity than lymph node repertoires and more diversity than nontumor tissue repertoires, and tumor T-cell repertoires showed preferential V and J gene usage. The similarity between tumor and nontumor tissue repertoires was significantly greater in luminal-like breast cancer than in basal-like breast cancer.

Only a few counts were recorded for this clonotype. Its recognized antigen is unknown. Base qualities are missing; no much larger clone stands one base away. Lymph node samples came from the axillary draining lymph nodes of breast cancer patients. Instrument used: Illumina HiSeq 2000. TCR beta chain libraries were generated by multiplex PCR amplification. High-throughput sequencing was used to analyze the amplified TCR beta chain products. TCRdb passed the public sequencing reads through fastp at Q25 and MiXCR, retaining productive beta sequences. Rows matching on CDR3 protein sequence are summarized as one entry with the most common DNA and genes. Present in this sample are about 220,000 distinct CDR3 sequences, 30% to 35% of which were seen just once. Approximately 3.7% of the sample is held by the ten biggest clonotypes. The TCR originated in a female donor with breast cancer. Some clones in this sample may be carry-over from other donors' samples. Sequenced sample: axillary lymph node tissue.

The DNA sequence follows: TGCGCCAGCAGCCAAGATCCCCCCGGGGAGCTGTTTTTT. Its translation is CASSQDPPGELFF. The sequence joins TRBV4-1 to TRBJ2-2; there is no confident call for the D gene. The CDR3 runs 13 residues from the cysteine to the phenylalanine. Kept here is only the CDR3 DNA, which spans 39 bases and is read in frame from base 1. CDR1 MGHRA and CDR2 YSYEKL were looked up in the germline V gene. V and J are truncated by 0 bases and 6 bases respectively, leaving an intervening sequence of 5 bases.